This entry describes one T cell receptor (beta chain). The data are from a study of CD8 T cells in Susac syndrome. Trimming took 3 bases from V and 7 from J, leaving 13 bases between them. Per germline, CDR1 MDHEN and CDR2 SYDVKM. The CDR3 runs to 14 residues. Random hexamers served to reverse transcribe roughly 0.45 to 1 ug RNA. A multiplex approach, immunoSEQ multiplex PCR, amplified TCR beta CDR3 across 54 Vbeta and 13 Jbeta. MiXCR was run by TCRdb on the immunoSEQ multiplex PCR reads, yielding one entry per CDR3 protein. The table records about 290,000 distinct CDR3 sequences, approximately 85% of them present only once. The multiple sclerosis control group was made up of treatment-naive patients with stable or active relapsing-remitting disease.

The clonotype comes from a human donor with multiple sclerosis. This chain joins TRBV28 and TRBJ2-1; D gene uncertain. Sequenced sample: CD8+ T cells from PBMCs. The CDR3 spells CASSFHQIGNEQFF. CDR3 nucleotide sequence: TGTGCCAGCAGTTTTCACCAGATTGGTAATGAGCAGTTCTTC. The full variable domain, its missing parts supplied by reference TRBV28 and TRBJ2-1, is DVKVTQSSRYLVKRTGEKVFLECVQDMDHENMFWYRQDPGLGLRLIYFSYDVKMKEKGDIPEGYSVSREKKERFSLILESASTNQTSMYLCASSFHQIGNEQFFGPGTRLTVL.